This is a list of T cell receptor beta chains from one sample in a study of memory CD4+ T cells and cytomegalovirus serostatus. Profiling relied on immunoSEQ multiplex PCR, and the TCRdb table lists in-frame clones only, not all of them. Found here are 50,000 or so clones, 60% to 85% of them singletons; the top ten hold approximately 1.4%. Sequenced material: memory CD4+ T cells from blood. The origin of the receptors is an adult in good health and CMV-seropositive. Each CDR3 is given with its conserved first and last residue. The D gene is left open where the match is weak. Expanded clones are given a class, and other clones once, few, many or no size at all.

V	J	size	D	CDR3	DNA
TRBV6-5	TRBJ1-5	-	TRBD1	CASGDRGRNQPQHF	TGTGCCAGCGGGGACAGGGGGCGGAATCAGCCCCAGCATTTT
TRBV2	TRBJ2-5	-	-	CASSAQRQETQYF	TGTGCCAGCAGTGCGCAGAGACAAGAGACCCAGTACTTC
TRBV27	TRBJ2-3	-	TRBD2	CASSFSLASGSTDTQYF	TGTGCCAGCAGTTTCTCCCTCGCTAGCGGAAGCACAGATACGCAGTATTTT
TRBV7-2	TRBJ2-1	-	-	CASRRDPHDNEQFF	TGTGCCAGCCGGAGGGACCCGCACGACAATGAGCAGTTCTTC
TRBV9	TRBJ1-6	-	-	CASSGPGLGNSPLHF	TGTGCCAGCAGCGGCCCGGGGCTTGGGAATTCACCCCTCCACTTT
TRBV10-2	TRBJ2-1	-	TRBD1	CAIWPGRGRLNEQFF	TGCGCCATTTGGCCCGGCAGGGGGCGTCTGAATGAGCAGTTCTTC
TRBV7-2	TRBJ2-3	-	-	CASSSNYADTQYF	TGTGCCAGCAGCTCCAATTACGCAGATACGCAGTATTTT
TRBV7-9	TRBJ2-7	-	TRBD2	CASSSRLAGDVYEQYF	TGTGCCAGCAGCTCCAGACTAGCGGGAGACGTATACGAGCAGTACTTC
TRBV18	TRBJ1-6	-	-	CASSPWEPAASSYNSPLHF	TGTGCCAGCTCACCATGGGAGCCCGCCGCTAGCTCCTATAATTCACCCCTCCACTTT
TRBV30	TRBJ1-1	once	TRBD1	CAWSRRQGARAEAFF	TGTGCCTGGAGCCGGCGACAGGGGGCACGAGCTGAAGCTTTCTTT
TRBV9	TRBJ2-5	-	TRBD2	CASSLTHRLARRTQYF	TGTGCCAGCAGCCTAACCCACCGACTAGCGAGAAGGACCCAGTACTTC
TRBV28	TRBJ1-6	-	-	CASSERSSPLHF	TGTGCCAGCAGTGAAAGGAGTTCACCCCTCCACTTT
TRBV2	TRBJ2-1	-	TRBD2	CASDSSGGAWDEQFF	TGTGCCAGCGACTCAAGCGGGGGGGCTTGGGATGAGCAGTTCTTC
TRBV9	TRBJ2-1	-	-	CASSVVARGTEQFF	TGTGCTAGCAGCGTAGTGGCAAGGGGGACCGAGCAGTTCTTC
TRBV2	TRBJ2-7	-	-	CASTFAGTRDEQYF	TGTGCCAGCACCTTCGCCGGGACCCGAGACGAGCAGTACTTC
TRBV18	TRBJ1-1	-	TRBD1	CASSLGDRRNTEAFF	TGTGCCAGCTCACTGGGGGACAGGAGGAACACTGAAGCTTTCTTT